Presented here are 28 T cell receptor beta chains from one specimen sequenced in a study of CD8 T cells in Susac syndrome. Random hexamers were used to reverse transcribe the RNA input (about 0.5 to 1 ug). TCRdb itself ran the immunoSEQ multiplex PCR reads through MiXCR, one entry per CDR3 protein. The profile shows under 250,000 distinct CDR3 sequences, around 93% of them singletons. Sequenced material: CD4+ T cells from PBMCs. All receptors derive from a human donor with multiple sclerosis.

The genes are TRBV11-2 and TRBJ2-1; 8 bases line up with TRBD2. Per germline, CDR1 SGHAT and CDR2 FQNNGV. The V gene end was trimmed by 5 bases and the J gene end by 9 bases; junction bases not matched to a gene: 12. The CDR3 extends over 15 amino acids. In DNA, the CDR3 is TGTGCCAGCAGCGAAGCGGGAGTGAGGTCGGGTGAGCAGTTCTTC. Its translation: CASSEAGVRSGEQFF.

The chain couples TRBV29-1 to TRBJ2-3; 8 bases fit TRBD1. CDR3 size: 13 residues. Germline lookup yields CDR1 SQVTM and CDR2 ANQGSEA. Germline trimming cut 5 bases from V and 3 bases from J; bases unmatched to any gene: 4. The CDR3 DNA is TGCAGCGTTACAGGGACAGGTACAGATACGCAGTATTTT. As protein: CSVTGTGTDTQYF.

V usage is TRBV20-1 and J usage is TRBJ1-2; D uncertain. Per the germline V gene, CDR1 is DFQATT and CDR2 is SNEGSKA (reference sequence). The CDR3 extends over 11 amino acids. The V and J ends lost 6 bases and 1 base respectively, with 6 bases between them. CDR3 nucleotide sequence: TGCAGTGCATCAGATAACTATGGCTACACCTTC. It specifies CSASDNYGYTF.

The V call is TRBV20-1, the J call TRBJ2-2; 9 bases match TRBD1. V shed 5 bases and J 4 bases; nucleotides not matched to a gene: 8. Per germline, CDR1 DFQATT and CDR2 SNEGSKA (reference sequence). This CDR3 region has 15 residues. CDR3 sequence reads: CSAPQDRGFTGELFF. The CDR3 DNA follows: TGCAGTGCTCCCCAAGACAGGGGGTTCACCGGGGAGCTGTTTTTT.

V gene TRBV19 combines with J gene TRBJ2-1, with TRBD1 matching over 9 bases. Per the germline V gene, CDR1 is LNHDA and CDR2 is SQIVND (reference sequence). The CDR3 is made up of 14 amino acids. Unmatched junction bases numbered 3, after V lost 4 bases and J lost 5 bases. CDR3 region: CASSNRGRNNEQFF. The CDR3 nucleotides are TGTGCCAGTAGTAACAGGGGGCGCAACAATGAGCAGTTCTTC.

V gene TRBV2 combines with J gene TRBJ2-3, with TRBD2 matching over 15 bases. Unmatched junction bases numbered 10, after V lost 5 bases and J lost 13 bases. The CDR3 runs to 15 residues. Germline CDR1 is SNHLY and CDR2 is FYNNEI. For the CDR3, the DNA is TGTGCCAGCAGTCTTTGGACTAGCGGGGGGGCAACGGAGTATTTT. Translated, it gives CASSLWTSGGATEYF.

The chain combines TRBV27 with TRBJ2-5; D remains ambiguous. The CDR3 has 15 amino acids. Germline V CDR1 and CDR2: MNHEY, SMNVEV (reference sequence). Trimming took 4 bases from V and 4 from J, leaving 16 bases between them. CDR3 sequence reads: CASSSGRELRETQYF. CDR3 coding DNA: TGTGCCAGCAGTTCAGGAAGGGAATTGCGAGAGACCCAGTACTTC.

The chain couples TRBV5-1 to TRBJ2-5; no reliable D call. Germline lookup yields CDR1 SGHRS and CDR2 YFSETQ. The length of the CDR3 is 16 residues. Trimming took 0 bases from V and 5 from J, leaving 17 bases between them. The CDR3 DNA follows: TGCGCCAGCAGCTTGGGTCGGGTATTTGGTCAGGAGACCCAGTACTTC. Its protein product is CASSLGRVFGQETQYF.

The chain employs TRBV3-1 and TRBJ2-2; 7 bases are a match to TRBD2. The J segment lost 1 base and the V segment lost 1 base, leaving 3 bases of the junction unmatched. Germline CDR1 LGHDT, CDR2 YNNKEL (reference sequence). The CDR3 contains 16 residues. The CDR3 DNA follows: TGTGCCAGCAGCCAAGGGGCTAGCGGGAACACCGGGGAGCTGTTTTTT. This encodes CASSQGASGNTGELFF.

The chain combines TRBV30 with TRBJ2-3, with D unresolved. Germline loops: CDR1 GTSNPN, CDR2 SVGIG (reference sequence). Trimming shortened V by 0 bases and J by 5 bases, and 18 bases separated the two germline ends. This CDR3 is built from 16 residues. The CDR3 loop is CAWSVPRGSSVDTQYF. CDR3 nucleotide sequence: TGTGCCTGGAGTGTACCTCGCGGCAGTTCGGTAGATACGCAGTATTTT.

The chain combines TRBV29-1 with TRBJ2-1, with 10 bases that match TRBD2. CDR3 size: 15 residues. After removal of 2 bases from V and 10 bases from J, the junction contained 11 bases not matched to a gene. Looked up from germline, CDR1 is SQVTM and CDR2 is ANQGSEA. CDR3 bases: TGCAGCGTTGAAAAAGCGCTAGCGGGAGTTGGGGAGCAGTTCTTC. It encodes CSVEKALAGVGEQFF.

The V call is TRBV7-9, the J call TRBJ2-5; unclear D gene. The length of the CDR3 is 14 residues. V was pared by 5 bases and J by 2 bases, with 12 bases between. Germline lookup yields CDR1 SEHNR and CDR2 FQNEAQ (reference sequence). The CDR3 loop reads CASSAWRDQETQYF. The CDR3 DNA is TGTGCCAGCAGCGCCTGGCGCGATCAAGAGACCCAGTACTTC. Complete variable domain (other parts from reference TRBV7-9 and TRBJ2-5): DTGVSQNPRHKITKRGQNVTFRCDPISEHNRLYWYRQTLGQGPEFLTYFQNEAQLEKSRLLSDRFSAERPKGSFSTLEIQRTEQGDSAMYLCASSAWRDQETQYFGPGTRLLVL.

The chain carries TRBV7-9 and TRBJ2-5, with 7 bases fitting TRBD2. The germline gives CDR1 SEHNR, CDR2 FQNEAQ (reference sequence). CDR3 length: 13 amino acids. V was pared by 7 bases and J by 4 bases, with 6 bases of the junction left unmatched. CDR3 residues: CASTPGGGETQYF. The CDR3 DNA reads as TGTGCCAGCACCCCTGGCGGGGGAGAGACCCAGTACTTC.

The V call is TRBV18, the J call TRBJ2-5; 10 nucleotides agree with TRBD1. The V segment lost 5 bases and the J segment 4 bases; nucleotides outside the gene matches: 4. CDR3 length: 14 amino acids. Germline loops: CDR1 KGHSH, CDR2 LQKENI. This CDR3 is CASSDRTGGETQYF. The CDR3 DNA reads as TGTGCCAGCTCAGATAGGACAGGGGGAGAGACCCAGTACTTC.

This chain's CDR3 is CASSPRSSGLATRTGELFF. DNA of the CDR3: TGTGCCAGCAGCCCCCGAAGCTCGGGACTAGCTACGAGGACCGGGGAGCTGTTTTTT. The genes are TRBV7-3 and TRBJ2-2; 9 bases are a match to TRBD2. The CDR3 spans 19 residues. Germline lookup yields CDR1 SGHTA and CDR2 FQGTGA. The J segment lost 5 bases and the V segment lost 5 bases, leaving 18 bases of the junction unmatched. The full variable domain, its missing parts supplied by reference TRBV7-3 and TRBJ2-2, is GAGVSQTPSNKVTEKGKYVELRCDPISGHTALYWYRQSLGQGPEFLIYFQGTGAADDSGLPNDRFFAVRPEGSVSTLKIQRTERGDSAVYLCASSPRSSGLATRTGELFFGEGSRLTVL.

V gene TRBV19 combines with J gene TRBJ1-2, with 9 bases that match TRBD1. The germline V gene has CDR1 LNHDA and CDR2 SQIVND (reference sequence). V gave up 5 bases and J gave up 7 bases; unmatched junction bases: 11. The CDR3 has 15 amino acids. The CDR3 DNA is TGTGCCAGTAGTCCATGGGACAGGGAGTTGGTTGGCTACACCTTC. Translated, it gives CASSPWDRELVGYTF.

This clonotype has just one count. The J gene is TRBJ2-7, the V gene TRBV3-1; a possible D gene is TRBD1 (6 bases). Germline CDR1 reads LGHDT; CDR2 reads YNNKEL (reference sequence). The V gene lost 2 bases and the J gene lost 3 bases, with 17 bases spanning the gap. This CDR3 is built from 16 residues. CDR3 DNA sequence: TGTGCCAGCAGCCAAAGGAAAACCGGGACAAACTACGAGCAGTACTTC. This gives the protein CASSQRKTGTNYEQYF.

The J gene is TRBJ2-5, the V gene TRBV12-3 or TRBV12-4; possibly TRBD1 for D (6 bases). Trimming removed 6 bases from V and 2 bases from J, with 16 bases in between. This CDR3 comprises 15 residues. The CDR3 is CASRRDTGSQETQYF. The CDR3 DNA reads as TGTGCCAGCAGACGGGACACCGGATCTCAAGAGACCCAGTACTTC.

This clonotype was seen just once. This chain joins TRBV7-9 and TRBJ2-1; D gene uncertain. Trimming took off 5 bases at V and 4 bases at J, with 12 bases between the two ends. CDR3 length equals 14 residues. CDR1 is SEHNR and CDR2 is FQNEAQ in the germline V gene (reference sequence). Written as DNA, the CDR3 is TGTGCCAGCAGCCCCAGAGGCCTATACAATGAGCAGTTCTTC. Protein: CASSPRGLYNEQFF. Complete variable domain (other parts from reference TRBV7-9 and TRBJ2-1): DTGVSQNPRHKITKRGQNVTFRCDPISEHNRLYWYRQTLGQGPEFLTYFQNEAQLEKSRLLSDRFSAERPKGSFSTLEIQRTEQGDSAMYLCASSPRGLYNEQFFGPGTRLTVL.

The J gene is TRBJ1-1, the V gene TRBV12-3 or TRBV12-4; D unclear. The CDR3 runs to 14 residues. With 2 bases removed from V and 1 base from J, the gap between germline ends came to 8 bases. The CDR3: CASSLTRGNTEAFF. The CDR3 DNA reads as TGTGCCAGCAGTTTAACTCGAGGGAACACTGAAGCTTTCTTT.

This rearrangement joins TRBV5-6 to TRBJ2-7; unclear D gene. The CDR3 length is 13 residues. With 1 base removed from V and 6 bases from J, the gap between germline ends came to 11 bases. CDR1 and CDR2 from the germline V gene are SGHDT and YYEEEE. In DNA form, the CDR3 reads TGTGCCAGCAGCTTGACTGGGGAAGGCGAGCAGTACGTC. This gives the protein CASSLTGEGEQYV.

CDR3 residues: CSADTGARYNEQFF. Here the CDR3 DNA reads TGCAGTGCAGATACGGGGGCCAGGTACAATGAGCAGTTCTTC. The V gene is TRBV20-1, the J gene TRBJ2-1, with D perhaps being TRBD1 or TRBD2 (6 bases each). With 6 bases removed from V and 4 bases from J, the gap between germline ends came to 16 bases. This CDR3 contains 14 residues. Looked up from germline, CDR1 is DFQATT and CDR2 is SNEGSKA (reference sequence).

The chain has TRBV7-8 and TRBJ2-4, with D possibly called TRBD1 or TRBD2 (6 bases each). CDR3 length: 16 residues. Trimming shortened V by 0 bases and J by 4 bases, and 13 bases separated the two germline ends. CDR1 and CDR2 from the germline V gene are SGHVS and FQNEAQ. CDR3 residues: CASSLARRGSKNIQYF. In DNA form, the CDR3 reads TGTGCCAGCAGCTTAGCTCGGAGGGGGTCTAAAAACATTCAGTACTTC.

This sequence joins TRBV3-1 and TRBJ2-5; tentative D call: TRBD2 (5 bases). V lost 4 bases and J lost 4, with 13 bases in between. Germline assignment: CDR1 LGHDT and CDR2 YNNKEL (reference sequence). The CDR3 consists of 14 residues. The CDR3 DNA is TGTGCCAGCAGCCGAAGACTTGAGGGAGAGACCCAGTACTTC. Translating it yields CASSRRLEGETQYF.

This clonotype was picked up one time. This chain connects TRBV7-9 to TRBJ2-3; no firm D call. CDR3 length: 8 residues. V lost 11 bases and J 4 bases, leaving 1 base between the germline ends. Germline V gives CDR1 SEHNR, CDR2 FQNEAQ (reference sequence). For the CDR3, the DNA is TGTGCCGCAGATACGCAGTATTTT. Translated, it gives CAADTQYF. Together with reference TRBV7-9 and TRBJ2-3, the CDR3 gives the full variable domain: DTGVSQNPRHKITKRGQNVTFRCDPISEHNRLYWYRQTLGQGPEFLTYFQNEAQLEKSRLLSDRFSAERPKGSFSTLEIQRTEQGDSAMYLCAADTQYFGPGTRLTVL.

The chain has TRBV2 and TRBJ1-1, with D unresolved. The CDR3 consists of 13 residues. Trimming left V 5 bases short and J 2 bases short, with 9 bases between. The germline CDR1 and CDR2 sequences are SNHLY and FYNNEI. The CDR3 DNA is TGTGCCAGCAGTATCGGGCCAAACACTGAAGCTTTCTTT. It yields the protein CASSIGPNTEAFF.

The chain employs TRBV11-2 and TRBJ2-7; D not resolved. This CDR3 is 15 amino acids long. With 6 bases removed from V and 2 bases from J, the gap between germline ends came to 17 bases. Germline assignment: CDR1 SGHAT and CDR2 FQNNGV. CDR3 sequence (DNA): TGTGCCAGCAGTCCAACTCCGGGCCCCCCCTACGAGCAGTACTTC. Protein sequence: CASSPTPGPPYEQYF. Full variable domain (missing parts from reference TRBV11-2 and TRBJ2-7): EAGVAQSPRYKIIEKRQSVAFWCNPISGHATLYWYQQILGQGPKLLIQFQNNGVVDDSQLPKDRFSAERLKGVDSTLKIQPAKLEDSAVYLCASSPTPGPPYEQYFGPGTRLTVT.

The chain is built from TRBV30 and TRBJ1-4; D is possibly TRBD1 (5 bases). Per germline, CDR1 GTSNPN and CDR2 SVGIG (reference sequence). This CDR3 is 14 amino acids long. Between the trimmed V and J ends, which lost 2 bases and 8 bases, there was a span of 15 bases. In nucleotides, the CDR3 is TGTGCCTGGAGTTCGGGGACCCTCGGGGAAAAACTGTTTTTT. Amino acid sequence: CAWSSGTLGEKLFF.